These T cell receptor beta chains were read from a single sample in a study of blood T cell repertoires in COVID-19. Generated by immunoSEQ multiplex PCR, the TCRdb table keeps only in-frame clones and is missing some. The profile shows about 71,000 clones, 86% of them singletons. The sequencing input was peripheral blood. The receptors here all came from a man younger than 45 with acute or convalescent COVID-19. CDR3s leave out the opening cysteine and the closing phenylalanine or tryptophan. The D gene is left open where the match is weak.

CDR3,V,D
ASSIVGGRALYEQY,TRBV19,TRBD2
ASSFTSLGGYYGYT,TRBV5-8,-
ASTPETQGIYYGYT,TRBV4-1,-
ASTPTGGSSYNEQF,TRBV5-4,TRBD2
ASSLAKGRGSYNEQF,TRBV7-6,-
AWTPGQGLQETQY,TRBV30,TRBD1
ATRREGNTEAF,TRBV6-5,-
ASSKAGGQTQY,TRBV10-2,TRBD2
ASSLTGTPNTEAF,TRBV5-1,-
ASSMTQGARNQPQH,TRBV19,TRBD1
ASSVGQSYGYT,TRBV7-9,-
ASSHRQGFVKYNEQF,TRBV7-9,TRBD1
AISESRANTEAF,TRBV10-3,-
ASSEASTDGGELF,TRBV2,-
ASSRLAGVRTDTQY,TRBV6-2/TRBV6-3,TRBD2
ASSQDIGGANQPQH,TRBV4-2,TRBD1
AWSFAGTNNSPLH,TRBV30,-
ASRRDPDTQY,TRBV12-3/TRBV12-4,-
AWKTGSGSPLH,TRBV30,TRBD1
ASSLVRVKEAAEAF,TRBV7-2,-
ASSSNNNEQF,TRBV13,-
AWSDDRSNEKLF,TRBV30,-
ASSISGTGIGKLF,TRBV6-5,TRBD1
ATSRGTDYYGYT,TRBV15,TRBD1
AWSQGGSGYT,TRBV30,TRBD1
ASSPYRGSDTEAF,TRBV18,TRBD1
ASSQDKKLF,TRBV4-2,-
ASSTGQGAPTTQY,TRBV2,TRBD1
ASSHGTANNYGYT,TRBV4-2,TRBD1
SARGEDRGEKLF,TRBV29-1,TRBD1
ASSLRGWGTQY,TRBV11-1,-
ASSVGTSGDTDTQY,TRBV9,TRBD2
SASSSGGRTTSGGYNEQF,TRBV20-1,TRBD2
ASSWGDATNEKLF,TRBV5-1,-
ASSPSVGVYGYT,TRBV7-8,-
ASSAVGGPNYGYT,TRBV25-1,-
ASSFQVTSEKLF,TRBV7-2,-
ASSFHRAGGTEAF,TRBV6-2/TRBV6-3,-
ASSDSGQSTGGELF,TRBV6-4,TRBD1
ASSLRGGFGNTIY,TRBV27,-
ASSLETASSYEQY,TRBV7-2,-
ASSPKTGVTDTQY,TRBV27,TRBD1
ASSEYRLDTEAF,TRBV6-1,-
ASGGGGHNYGYT,TRBV7-2,-
ASSVAQAPGELF,TRBV9,-